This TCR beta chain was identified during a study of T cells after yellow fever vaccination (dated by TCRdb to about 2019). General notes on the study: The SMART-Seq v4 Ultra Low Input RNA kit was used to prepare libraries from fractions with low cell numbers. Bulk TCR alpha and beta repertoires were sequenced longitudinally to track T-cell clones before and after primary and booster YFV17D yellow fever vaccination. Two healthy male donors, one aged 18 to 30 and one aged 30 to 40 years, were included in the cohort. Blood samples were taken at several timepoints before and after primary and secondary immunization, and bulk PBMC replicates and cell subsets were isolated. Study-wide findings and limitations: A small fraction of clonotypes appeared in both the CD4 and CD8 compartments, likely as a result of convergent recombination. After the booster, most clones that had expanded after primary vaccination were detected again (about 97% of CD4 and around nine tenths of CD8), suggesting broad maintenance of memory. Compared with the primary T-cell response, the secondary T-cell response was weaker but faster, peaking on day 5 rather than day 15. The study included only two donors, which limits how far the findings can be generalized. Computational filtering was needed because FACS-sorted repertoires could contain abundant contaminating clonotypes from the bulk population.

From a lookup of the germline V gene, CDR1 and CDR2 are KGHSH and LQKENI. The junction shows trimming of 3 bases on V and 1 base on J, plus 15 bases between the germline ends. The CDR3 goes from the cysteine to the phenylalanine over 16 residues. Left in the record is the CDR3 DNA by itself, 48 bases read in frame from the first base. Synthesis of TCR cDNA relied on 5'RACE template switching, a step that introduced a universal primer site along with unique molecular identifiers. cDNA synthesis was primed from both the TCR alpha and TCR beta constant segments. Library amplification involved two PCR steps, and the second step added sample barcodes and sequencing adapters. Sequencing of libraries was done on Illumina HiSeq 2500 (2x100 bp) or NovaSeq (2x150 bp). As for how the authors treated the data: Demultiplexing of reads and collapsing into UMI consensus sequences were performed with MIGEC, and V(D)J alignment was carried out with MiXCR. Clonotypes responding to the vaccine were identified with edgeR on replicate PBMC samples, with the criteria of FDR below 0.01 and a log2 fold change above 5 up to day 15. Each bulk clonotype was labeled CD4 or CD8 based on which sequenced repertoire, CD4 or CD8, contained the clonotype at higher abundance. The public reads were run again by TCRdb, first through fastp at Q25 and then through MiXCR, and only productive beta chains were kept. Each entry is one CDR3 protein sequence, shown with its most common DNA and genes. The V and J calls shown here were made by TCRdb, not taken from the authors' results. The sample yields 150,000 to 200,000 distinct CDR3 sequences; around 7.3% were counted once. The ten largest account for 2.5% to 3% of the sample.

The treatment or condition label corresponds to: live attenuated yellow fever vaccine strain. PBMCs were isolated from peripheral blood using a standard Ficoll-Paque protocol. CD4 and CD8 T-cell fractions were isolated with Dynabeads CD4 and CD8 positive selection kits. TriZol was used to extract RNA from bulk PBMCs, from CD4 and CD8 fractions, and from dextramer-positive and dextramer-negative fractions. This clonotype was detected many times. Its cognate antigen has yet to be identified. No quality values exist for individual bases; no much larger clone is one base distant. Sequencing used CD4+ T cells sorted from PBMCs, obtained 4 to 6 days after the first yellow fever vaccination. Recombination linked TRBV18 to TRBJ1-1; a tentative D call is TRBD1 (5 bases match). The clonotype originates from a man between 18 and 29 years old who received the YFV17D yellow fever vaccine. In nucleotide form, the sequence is TGTGCCAGCTCACCCCAAAGTCTGGGGCAGAACACTGAAGCTTTCTTT. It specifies CASSPQSLGQNTEAFF.